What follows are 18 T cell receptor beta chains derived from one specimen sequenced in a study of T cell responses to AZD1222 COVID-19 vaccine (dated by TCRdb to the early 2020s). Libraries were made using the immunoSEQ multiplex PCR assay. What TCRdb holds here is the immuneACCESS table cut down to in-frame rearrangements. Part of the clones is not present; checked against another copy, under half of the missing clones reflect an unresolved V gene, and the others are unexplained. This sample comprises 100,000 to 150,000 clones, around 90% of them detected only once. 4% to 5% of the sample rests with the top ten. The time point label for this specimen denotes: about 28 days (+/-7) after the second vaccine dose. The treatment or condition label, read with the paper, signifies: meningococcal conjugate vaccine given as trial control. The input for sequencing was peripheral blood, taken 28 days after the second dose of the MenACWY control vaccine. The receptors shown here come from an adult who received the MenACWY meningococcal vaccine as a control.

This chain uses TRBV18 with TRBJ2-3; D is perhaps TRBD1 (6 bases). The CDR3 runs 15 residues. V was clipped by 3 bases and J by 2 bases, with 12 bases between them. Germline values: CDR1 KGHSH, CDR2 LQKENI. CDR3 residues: CASSPGWDITDTQYF. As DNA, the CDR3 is TGTGCCAGCTCACCGGGGTGGGACATCACAGATACGCAGTATTTT. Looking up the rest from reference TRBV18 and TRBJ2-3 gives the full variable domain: NAGVMQNPRHLVRRRGQEARLRCSPMKGHSHVYWYRQLPEEGLKFMVYLQKENIIDESGMPKERFSAEFPKEGPSILRIQQVVRGDSAAYFCASSPGWDITDTQYFGPGTRLTVL.

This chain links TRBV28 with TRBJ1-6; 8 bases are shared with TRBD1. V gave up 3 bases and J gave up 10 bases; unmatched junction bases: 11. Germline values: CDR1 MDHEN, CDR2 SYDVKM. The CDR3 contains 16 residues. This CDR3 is CASSLSLGRGQSPLHF. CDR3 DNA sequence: TGTGCCAGCAGTTTGTCTCTCGGCAGGGGGCAGTCACCCCTCCACTTT.

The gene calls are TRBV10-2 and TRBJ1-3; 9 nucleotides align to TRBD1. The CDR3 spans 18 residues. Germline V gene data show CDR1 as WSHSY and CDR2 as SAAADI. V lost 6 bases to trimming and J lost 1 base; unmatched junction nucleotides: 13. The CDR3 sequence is CASSLSSGQGSSGNTIYF. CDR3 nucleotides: TGCGCCAGCAGCCTATCCTCGGGACAGGGAAGTTCTGGAAACACCATATATTTT.

Written as DNA, the CDR3 is TGTGCCAGCAGTTACGGTCAGGGCGTCTCCTACGAGCAGTACTTC. Encoded protein: CASSYGQGVSYEQYF. The J gene is TRBJ2-7, the V gene TRBV6-6, with D possibly being TRBD1 (5 bases). The CDR3 loop spans 15 amino acids. The germline V gene encodes CDR1 MNHNY and CDR2 SVGAGI (reference sequence). Trimming pared 2 bases from V and 0 bases from J, leaving 11 bases between.

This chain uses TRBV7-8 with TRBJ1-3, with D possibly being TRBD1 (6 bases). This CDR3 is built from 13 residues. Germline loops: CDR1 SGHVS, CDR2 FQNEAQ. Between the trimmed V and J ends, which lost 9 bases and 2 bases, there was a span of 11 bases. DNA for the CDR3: TGTGCCAGTGGGGGCGGGCCTGGAAACACCATATATTTT. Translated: CASGGGPGNTIYF.

The CDR3 loop is CASSFMGTGPDTQYF. CDR3 coding DNA: TGTGCCAGCAGCTTTATGGGGACAGGGCCAGATACGCAGTATTTT. The chain recombines TRBV5-8 with TRBJ2-3, with 9 bases fitting TRBD1. Germline V CDR1 and CDR2: SGHTS, YDEGEE. J lost 4 bases, V lost 2 bases, and 5 bases had no gene match. This CDR3 region has 15 residues.

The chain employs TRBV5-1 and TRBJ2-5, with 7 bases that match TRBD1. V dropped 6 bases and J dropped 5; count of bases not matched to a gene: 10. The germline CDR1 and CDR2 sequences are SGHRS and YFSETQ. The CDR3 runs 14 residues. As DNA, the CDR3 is TGCGCCAGCATCCCGGGGACGGGACAGGAGACCCAGTACTTC. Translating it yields CASIPGTGQETQYF.

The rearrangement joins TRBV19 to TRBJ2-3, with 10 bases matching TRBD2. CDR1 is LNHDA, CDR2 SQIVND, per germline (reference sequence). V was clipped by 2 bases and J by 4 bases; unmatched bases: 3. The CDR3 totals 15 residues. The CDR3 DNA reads TGTGCCAGTAGTATACTAGCGGGAGACGCAGATACGCAGTATTTT. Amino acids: CASSILAGDADTQYF.

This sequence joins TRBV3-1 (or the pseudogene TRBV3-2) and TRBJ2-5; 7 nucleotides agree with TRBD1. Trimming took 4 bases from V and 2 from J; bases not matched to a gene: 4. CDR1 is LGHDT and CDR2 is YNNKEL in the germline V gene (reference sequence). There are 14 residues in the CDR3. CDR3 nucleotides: TGTGCCAGCAGCCCTACAGGGGCACAAGAGACCCAGTACTTC. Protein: CASSPTGAQETQYF.

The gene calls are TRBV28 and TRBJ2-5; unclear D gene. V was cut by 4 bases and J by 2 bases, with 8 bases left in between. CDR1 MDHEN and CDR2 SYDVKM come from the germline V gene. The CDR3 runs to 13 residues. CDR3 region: CASSSLDQETQYF. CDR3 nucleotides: TGTGCCAGCAGTTCCCTGGATCAAGAGACCCAGTACTTC.

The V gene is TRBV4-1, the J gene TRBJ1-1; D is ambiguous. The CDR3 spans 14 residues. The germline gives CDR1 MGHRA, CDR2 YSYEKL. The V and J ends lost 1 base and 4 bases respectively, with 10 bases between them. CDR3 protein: CASSQGVWVTEAFF. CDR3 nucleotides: TGCGCCAGCAGCCAAGGGGTTTGGGTCACTGAAGCTTTCTTT.

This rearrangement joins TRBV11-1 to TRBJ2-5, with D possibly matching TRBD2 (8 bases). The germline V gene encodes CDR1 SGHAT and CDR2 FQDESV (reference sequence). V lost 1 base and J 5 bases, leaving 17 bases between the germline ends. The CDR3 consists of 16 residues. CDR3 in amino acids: CASSLEGGAGGETQYF. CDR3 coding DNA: TGTGCCAGCAGCTTAGAAGGGGGCGCGGGGGGCGAGACCCAGTACTTC.

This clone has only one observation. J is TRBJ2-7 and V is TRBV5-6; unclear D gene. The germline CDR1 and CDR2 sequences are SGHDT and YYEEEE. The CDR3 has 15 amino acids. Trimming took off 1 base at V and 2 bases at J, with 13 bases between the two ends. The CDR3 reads CASSLSLLVAYEQYF. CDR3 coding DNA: TGTGCCAGCAGCTTGTCTCTTCTAGTAGCCTACGAGCAGTACTTC.

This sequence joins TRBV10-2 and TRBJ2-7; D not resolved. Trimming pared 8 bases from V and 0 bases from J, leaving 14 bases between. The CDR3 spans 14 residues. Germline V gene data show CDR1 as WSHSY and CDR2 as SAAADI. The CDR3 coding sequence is TGCGCCAGCGTGGAGCCAGCCTTCTCCTACGAGCAGTACGTC. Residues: CASVEPAFSYEQYV.

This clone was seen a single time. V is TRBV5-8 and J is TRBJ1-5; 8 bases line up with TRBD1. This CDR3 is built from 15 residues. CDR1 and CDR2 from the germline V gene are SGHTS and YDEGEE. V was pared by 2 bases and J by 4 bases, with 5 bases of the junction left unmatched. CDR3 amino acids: CASSFVGTGNQPQHF. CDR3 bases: TGTGCCAGCAGCTTTGTAGGGACAGGTAATCAGCCCCAGCATTTT.

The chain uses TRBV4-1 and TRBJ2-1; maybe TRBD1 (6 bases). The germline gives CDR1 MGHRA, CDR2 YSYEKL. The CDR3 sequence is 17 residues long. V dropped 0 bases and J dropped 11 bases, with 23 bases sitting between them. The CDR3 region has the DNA TGCGCCAGCAGCCAAGATGGTCAGGCTAGGGGGTGGGCCCAGCAGTTCTTC. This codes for CASSQDGQARGWAQQFF.

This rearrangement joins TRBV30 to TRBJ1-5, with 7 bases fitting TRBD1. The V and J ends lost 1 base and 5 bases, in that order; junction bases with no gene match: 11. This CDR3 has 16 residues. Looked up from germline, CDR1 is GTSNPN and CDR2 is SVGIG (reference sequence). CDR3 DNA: TGTGCCTGGAGTGCGCTCCGACAGGGAATTGATCAGCCCCAGCATTTT. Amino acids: CAWSALRQGIDQPQHF.

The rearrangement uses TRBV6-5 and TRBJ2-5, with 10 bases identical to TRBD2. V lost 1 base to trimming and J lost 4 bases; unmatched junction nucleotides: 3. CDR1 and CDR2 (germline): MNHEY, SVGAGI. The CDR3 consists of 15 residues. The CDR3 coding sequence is TGTGCCAGCAGTTACTTCGGGACTAGCGTAGAGACCCAGTACTTC. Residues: CASSYFGTSVETQYF.